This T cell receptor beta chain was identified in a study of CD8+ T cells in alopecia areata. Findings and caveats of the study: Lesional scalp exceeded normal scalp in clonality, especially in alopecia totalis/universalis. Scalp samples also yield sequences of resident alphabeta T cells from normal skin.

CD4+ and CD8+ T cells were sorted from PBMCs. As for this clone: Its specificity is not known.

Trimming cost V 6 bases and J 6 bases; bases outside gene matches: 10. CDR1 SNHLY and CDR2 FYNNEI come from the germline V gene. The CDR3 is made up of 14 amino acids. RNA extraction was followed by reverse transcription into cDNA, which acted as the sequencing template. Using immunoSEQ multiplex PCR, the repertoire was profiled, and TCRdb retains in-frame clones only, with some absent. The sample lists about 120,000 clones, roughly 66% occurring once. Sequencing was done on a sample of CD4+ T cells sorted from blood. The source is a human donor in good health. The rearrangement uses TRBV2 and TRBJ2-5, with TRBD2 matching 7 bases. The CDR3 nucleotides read TGTGCCAGCAGCGACCTAGCGGCGTTTCAGACCCAGTACTTC. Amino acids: CASSDLAAFQTQYF.